The rows below give T cell receptor beta chains drawn from one sample of a study of identical twins. From the 5' RACE reads, TCRdb called clonotypes with MiXCR, one entry per CDR3 protein. The sample holds a few hundred thousand distinct CDR3 sequences, 6.5% seen once. This same sample was also part of a study on T cells expressing NK-cell markers.

Sequenced: CD8+ T cells sorted from blood. The receptors shown here come from a woman in her late teens or twenties in good health. The CDR3 runs from the conserved cysteine through the conserved F or W. Fields, in order: J gene, D gene, clone size, V gene, CDR3 protein, CDR3 DNA. The D gene is left open where the match is weak. Clone size, where shown, is once, few, many, or a class for clones that have expanded.

TRBJ2-5	.	few	TRBV27	CASSSNLGGETQYF	TGTGCCAGCAGTAGCAACCTTGGGGGGGAGACCCAGTACTTC
TRBJ2-7	.	few	TRBV6-1	CASTQGSQTYEQYF	TGTGCCAGCACCCAGGGTTCGCAGACCTACGAGCAGTACTTC
TRBJ1-2	TRBD1	.	TRBV29-1	CSVGPGGGSDYGYTF	TGCAGCGTTGGGCCAGGGGGAGGCTCGGACTATGGCTACACCTTC
TRBJ1-3	.	many	TRBV12-3/TRBV12-4	CASTAQSSGNTIYF	TGTGCCAGCACCGCCCAGAGCTCTGGAAACACCATATATTTT
TRBJ1-1	.	few	TRBV5-5	CASSPTDRNMNTEAFF	TGTGCCAGCAGCCCGACTGACAGAAACATGAACACTGAAGCTTTCTTT
TRBJ1-2	TRBD1	.	TRBV9	CASSGAGQSYGYTF	TGTGCCAGCAGCGGCGCGGGACAGAGCTATGGCTACACCTTC
TRBJ1-4	.	few	TRBV9	CASSGGREKLFF	TGTGCCAGCAGCGGCGGGCGGGAAAAACTGTTTTTT
TRBJ2-4	.	many	TRBV7-9	CASSFPLLAKNIQYF	TGTGCCAGCAGCTTTCCTCTTCTGGCCAAAAACATTCAGTACTTC
TRBJ2-7	.	few	TRBV29-1	CSVDMGTYEQYF	TGCAGCGTTGATATGGGGACCTACGAGCAGTACTTC
TRBJ2-7	TRBD2	few	TRBV7-2	CASSLEGGSNYEQYF	TGTGCCAGCAGCTTAGAAGGCGGGAGTAACTACGAGCAGTACTTC
TRBJ2-1	.	.	TRBV2	CASMTSNEQFF	TGTGCCAGCATGACTTCCAATGAGCAGTTCTTC
TRBJ2-1	TRBD2	few	TRBV27	CASSYGAGVINEQFF	TGTGCCAGCAGTTATGGAGCGGGAGTCATAAATGAGCAGTTCTTC
TRBJ2-7	.	few	TRBV11-2	CASSSSWGEQGYEQYF	TGTGCCAGCAGCTCATCATGGGGGGAACAGGGCTACGAGCAGTACTTC
TRBJ2-6	TRBD1	few	TRBV11-2	CASSFRDSYSGANVLTF	TGTGCCAGCAGCTTCCGGGACAGTTACTCTGGGGCCAACGTCCTGACTTTC
TRBJ1-2	.	.	TRBV10-3	CAISEYETEGNGYTF	TGTGCCATCAGTGAGTATGAGACGGAGGGTAACGGCTACACCTTC
TRBJ2-7	TRBD1	.	TRBV7-9	CASSLGTGDGYEQYF	TGTGCCAGCAGCCTCGGGACAGGGGACGGCTACGAGCAGTACTTC
TRBJ2-1	TRBD2	few	TRBV6-1	CASSTRTSGTYEQFF	TGTGCCAGCAGTACCCGGACTAGCGGGACCTATGAGCAGTTCTTC
TRBJ1-2	.	.	TRBV20-1	CSAPAGYYGYTF	TGCAGTGCCCCAGCAGGGTACTATGGCTACACCTTC
TRBJ2-1	.	many	TRBV5-5	CASRSDQSSYNEQFF	TGTGCCAGCAGATCCGACCAGAGCTCCTACAATGAGCAGTTCTTC
TRBJ2-3	TRBD1	few	TRBV13	CASSRGQGSDTQYF	TGTGCCAGCAGCCGAGGACAGGGTTCGGATACGCAGTATTTT
TRBJ2-3	.	many	TRBV27	CASSFLDGHTDTQYF	TGTGCCAGCAGTTTTCTCGACGGCCACACAGATACGCAGTATTTT
TRBJ2-1	.	many	TRBV6-2/TRBV6-3	CASSLNQNEQFF	TGTGCCAGCAGCTTAAATCAGAATGAGCAGTTCTTC
TRBJ2-3	.	few	TRBV9	CASSVGQGAQYF	TGTGCCAGCAGCGTAGGGCAGGGAGCGCAGTATTTT
TRBJ2-1	.	.	TRBV27	CASRSFALTGYNEQFF	TGTGCCAGCAGATCATTTGCCCTAACGGGGTACAATGAGCAGTTCTTC
TRBJ1-5	.	few	TRBV30	CAWSVGRYQPQHF	TGTGCCTGGAGTGTTGGGCGGTATCAGCCCCAGCATTTT
TRBJ2-7	TRBD2	few	TRBV3-1	CASSQELAGGPSYYEQYF	TGTGCCAGCAGCCAAGAACTAGCGGGGGGGCCAAGTTATTACGAGCAGTACTTC
TRBJ2-1	.	many	TRBV25-1	CASSAQGYEQFF	TGTGCCAGCAGTGCACAGGGATATGAGCAGTTCTTC
TRBJ1-2	.	.	TRBV27	CASSSNTNYGYTF	TGTGCCAGCAGTTCCAACACCAACTATGGCTACACCTTC
TRBJ1-4	.	many	TRBV7-2	CASSFSGANEKLFF	TGTGCCAGCAGCTTCAGCGGGGCTAATGAAAAACTGTTTTTT
TRBJ2-2	.	few	TRBV20-1	CSARRTYWGNTGELFF	TGCAGTGCTAGGAGGACCTACTGGGGGAACACCGGGGAGCTGTTTTTT
TRBJ1-2	.	few	TRBV7-2	CASSLLSAASSAYTF	TGTGCCAGCAGCTTATTAAGCGCCGCGAGCTCAGCCTACACCTTC
TRBJ2-7	TRBD2	many	TRBV4-1	CASSQDPRAGEIHEQYF	TGCGCCAGCAGCCAAGATCCACGGGCGGGAGAGATCCACGAGCAGTACTTC
TRBJ1-1	.	.	TRBV29-1	CSVLEINTGTEAFF	TGCAGCGTCCTCGAGATTAATACCGGGACTGAAGCTTTCTTT
TRBJ2-1	TRBD2	few	TRBV20-1	CCARDRILAGGNNEQFF	TGCTGTGCTAGAGATCGAATCCTAGCGGGAGGAAACAATGAGCAGTTCTTC
TRBJ2-7	.	.	TRBV12-3/TRBV12-4	CASRAGDWPYEQYF	TGTGCCAGCAGGGCCGGTGACTGGCCCTACGAGCAGTACTTC
TRBJ2-1	.	.	TRBV25-1	CASSETGVRQFF	TGTGCCAGCAGTGAGACCGGGGTGAGACAGTTCTTC
TRBJ1-3	.	few	TRBV20-1	CSATTGNRNTIYF	TGCAGTGCTACTACAGGGAATCGAAACACCATATATTTT